This is a list of T cell receptor beta chains from one sample in a study of brain T cells in children with intractable seizures. TCRdb's table, derived via immunoSEQ multiplex PCR, lists solely in-frame clones and lacks some. The data hold hundreds of thousands of clones, with 93% observed a single time. This specimen consisted of peripheral blood, obtained less than 6 months after surgery. The receptors derive from a boy under three years old with tuberous sclerosis and intractable seizures. Both conserved end residues are part of each CDR3. Fields, in order: CDR3 DNA, CDR3 protein, V gene, clone size, CDR3 length, J gene, D gene. A D gene is named only where the DNA matches it firmly. Rows may omit the clone size; those that give it use once, few, many or a size class.

TGTGCCAGCAGCGTATCTCGGGACAGGGAGAACACTGAAGCTTTCTTT | CASSVSRDRENTEAFF | TRBV9 | NA | 16 | TRBJ1-1 | TRBD1
TGTGCCAGCAGTTTCCTAAATGAGCAGTTCTTC | CASSFLNEQFF | TRBV28 | NA | 11 | TRBJ2-1 | NA
TGCGCCAGCAGTGAGGAACTAGCGGGAACAGATACGCAGTATTTT | CASSEELAGTDTQYF | TRBV10-1 | NA | 15 | TRBJ2-3 | TRBD2
TGTGCCAGCAGTCCCCGGAAGGGACCCGGAGAGACCCAGTACTTC | CASSPRKGPGETQYF | TRBV27 | NA | 15 | TRBJ2-5 | NA
TGTGCCAGCAGCCCTCACACAGGTCCCCCGGGGTATGGCTACACCTTC | CASSPHTGPPGYGYTF | TRBV11-2 | NA | 16 | TRBJ1-2 | NA
TGTGCCAGCAGTGAAACTCAGAACTATGGCTACACCTTC | CASSETQNYGYTF | TRBV25-1 | NA | 13 | TRBJ1-2 | NA
TGTGCCAGCAGGGCTGACTTTGATACGCAGTATTTT | CASRADFDTQYF | TRBV12-3/TRBV12-4 | NA | 12 | TRBJ2-3 | NA
TGCGCCAGCAACTGGGGTGGTGAAGCTTTCTTT | CASNWGGEAFF | TRBV5-1 | NA | 11 | TRBJ1-1 | NA
TGTGCCAGCAGCCAACTAGCGGGGGCGAGCTACGAGCAGTACTTC | CASSQLAGASYEQYF | TRBV3-1/TRBV3-2 | NA | 15 | TRBJ2-7 | TRBD2
TGTGCCAGCAGCTTAGACCGACTAGATGAGCAGTTCTTC | CASSLDRLDEQFF | TRBV11-3 | NA | 13 | TRBJ2-1 | NA
TGTGCCAGCAGCGATCGCAGGGGCGCTAACACTGAAGCTTTCTTT | CASSDRRGANTEAFF | TRBV11-3 | NA | 15 | TRBJ1-1 | NA
TGTGCCAGCAGCCTGAACCGACAGGCCTACGAGCAGTACTTC | CASSLNRQAYEQYF | TRBV4-2 | NA | 14 | TRBJ2-7 | NA
TGTGCCAGCAGCTTGGACAGGGGTTCCCTTCTCAATGAAAAACTGTTTTTT | CASSLDRGSLLNEKLFF | TRBV7-8 | NA | 17 | TRBJ1-4 | TRBD1
TGTGCCCAGCAAGGACGGAATTCGGCGGGAGGGCCCCCAGATACGCAGTATTTT | CAQQGRNSAGGPPDTQYF | TRBV2 | NA | 18 | TRBJ2-3 | TRBD2
TGTGCCAGCAGCTCTCGCCTCTCCTACGAGCAGTACTTC | CASSSRLSYEQYF | TRBV11-3 | NA | 13 | TRBJ2-7 | NA
TGTGCCTGGAGCCCAGGGGAGAGGTATCGCTCTGGAAACACCATATATTTT | CAWSPGERYRSGNTIYF | TRBV30 | NA | 17 | TRBJ1-3 | NA
TGTGCCAGCAGTGAGGGACAGGGGGCCAATGAGCAGTTCTTC | CASSEGQGANEQFF | TRBV6-1 | NA | 14 | TRBJ2-1 | TRBD1
TGTGCCATCAGTGAGTCCTCCGAGCAGTACTTC | CAISESSEQYF | TRBV10-3 | NA | 11 | TRBJ2-7 | NA
TGCAGCGGCCGGGACAGCACAGATACGCAGTATTTT | CSGRDSTDTQYF | TRBV29-1 | NA | 12 | TRBJ2-3 | NA
TGTGCCAGCAGGCCTTCGCTAGGAGAGCAGTTCTTC | CASRPSLGEQFF | TRBV27 | NA | 12 | TRBJ2-1 | NA
TGTGCCAGCAGCCACAGCTACGAGCAGTACTTC | CASSHSYEQYF | TRBV3-1/TRBV3-2 | NA | 11 | TRBJ2-7 | NA
TGTGCCAGCAGTGACCCACAGACAGGAACAAACTACGAGCAGTACTTC | CASSDPQTGTNYEQYF | TRBV2 | NA | 16 | TRBJ2-7 | NA
TGTGCCAGCAGTGACCGGGCTAGGGATCCTGCACAAGATACGCAGTATTTT | CASSDRARDPAQDTQYF | TRBV2 | once | 17 | TRBJ2-3 | NA
TGTGCCAGCAGCCGGGACAGGGAGGAGATTAGGTTGAACACTGAAGCTTTCTTT | CASSRDREEIRLNTEAFF | TRBV2 | NA | 18 | TRBJ1-1 | TRBD1
TGTGCCAGCAGTGAGACAGGGCTTAATCAGCCCCAGCATTTT | CASSETGLNQPQHF | TRBV6-1 | few | 14 | TRBJ1-5 | TRBD1
TGTGCCAGCAGCGTAGGGGAGGAGGGAGTCGGCCACGAGCAGTACTTC | CASSVGEEGVGHEQYF | TRBV9 | NA | 16 | TRBJ2-7 | NA
TGTGCCAGCTCGCCTACTAGCGGCGGGACAGATACGCAGTATTTT | CASSPTSGGTDTQYF | TRBV18 | NA | 15 | TRBJ2-3 | TRBD2
TGTGCCAGCAGCCCCGGGACAGTCCAAAGCACAGATACGCAGTATTTT | CASSPGTVQSTDTQYF | TRBV5-5 | NA | 16 | TRBJ2-3 | TRBD1
TGTGCCAGCAGCCCGGGACAGAATAATTCACCCCTCCACTTT | CASSPGQNNSPLHF | TRBV5-6 | once | 14 | TRBJ1-6 | TRBD1